Sequencing of this TCR beta chain was carried out in a study of blood T cells in healthy people across ages. Study summary: Template switching picked up about one barcoded beta molecule for each two T cells.

This clonotype was detected many times. A sample-barcoded 5' primer and a J-beta primer mix were used in a second PCR of roughly 7 to 12 cycles. TCRdb analysed the 5' RACE reads with MiXCR anew, one entry per CDR3 protein. Of roughly 650,000 distinct CDR3 sequences in the sample, 32% were seen once. The V gene's germline CDR1 is SGHVS and CDR2 FQNEAQ. V was shortened by 1 base and J by 12 bases, with 19 bases between the two germline ends. CDR3 length: 15 amino acids. The sequence derives from a woman at least 80 years old in good health. Sequenced sample: blood. The J gene is TRBJ2-1, the V gene TRBV7-8, with TRBD2 as a possible D gene (6 bases). CDR3 sequence: CASSLVARGQGVQFF. The DNA for the CDR3 is TGTGCCAGCAGCTTAGTCGCGCGGGGCCAGGGAGTGCAGTTCTTC. Full variable domain (rest looked up from reference TRBV7-8 and TRBJ2-1): GAGVSQSPRYKVAKRGQDVALRCDPISGHVSLFWYQQALGQGPEFLTYFQNEAQLDKSGLPSDRFFAERPEGSVSTLKIQRTQQEDSAVYLCASSLVARGQGVQFFGPGTRLTVL.